These 5 T cell receptor beta chains were all obtained from the same sample, sequenced in a study of T cell repertoires in cytomegalovirus infection. No antigen has been identified for these receptors. From the reads, TCRdb called clonotypes with MiXCR, one entry per CDR3 protein. Seen here are approximately 730,000 distinct CDR3 sequences, around a third observed once, and the top ten hold approximately 18%. This sample comprised cultured PBMCs, obtained from culture after CMV antigen stimulation. Receptors originate from a human donor in good health (CMV status not recorded). Some clones in this sample may be carry-over from other donors' samples.

This clonotype appeared a few times. The chain has TRBV5-6 and TRBJ2-3; D not certain. Between the trimmed V and J ends, which lost 2 bases and 7 bases, there was a span of 8 bases. Germline V gene data show CDR1 as SGHDT and CDR2 as YYEEEE. This CDR3 region has 12 residues. The DNA of the CDR3 is TGTGCCAGCAGCTTTCCTCGAAATACGCAGTATTTT. The encoded protein is CASSFPRNTQYF. The full variable domain, its missing parts supplied by reference TRBV5-6 and TRBJ2-3, is DAGVTQSPTHLIKTRGQQVTLRCSPKSGHDTVSWYQQALGQGPQFIFQYYEEEERQRGNFPDRFSGHQFPNYSSELNVNALLLGDSALYLCASSFPRNTQYFGPGTRLTVL.

This clonotype turned up a few times. The rearrangement uses TRBV27 and TRBJ1-6; D is unresolved. The CDR3 is made up of 17 amino acids. Trimming left V 5 bases short and J 1 base short, with 15 bases between. CDR1 MNHEY and CDR2 SMNVEV come from the germline V gene (reference sequence). The CDR3 sequence: CASSPRPLGSYNSPLHF. As DNA, the CDR3 is TGTGCCAGCAGTCCTCGTCCCCTCGGGTCCTATAATTCACCCCTCCACTTT.

This chain joins TRBV12-3 or TRBV12-4 and TRBJ2-2; D is ambiguous. V was cut by 2 bases and J by 1 base, with 8 bases left in between. The CDR3 is 15 residues long. The CDR3 bases are TGTGCCAGCAGTTTATCCTGGCGGAACACCGGGGAGCTGTTTTTT. It translates to CASSLSWRNTGELFF.

This clonotype was seen ten or more times. J is TRBJ2-7 and V is TRBV7-2; 8 nucleotides align to TRBD1. This CDR3 comprises 16 residues. Trimming removed 5 bases from V and 0 bases from J; junction bases left unmatched: 9. Germline CDR1 SGHTA, CDR2 FQGNSA. CDR3 in amino acids: CASSPRQGMASYEQYF. The CDR3 coding sequence is TGTGCCAGCAGCCCTCGACAGGGGATGGCCTCCTACGAGCAGTACTTC.

This clonotype came up a few times. This chain uses TRBV5-4 with TRBJ2-1; D is perhaps TRBD2 (5 bases). V was cut by 1 base and J by 8 bases, with 16 bases left in between. This CDR3 spans 15 amino acids. Germline assignment: CDR1 SGHNT and CDR2 YYREEE (reference sequence). CDR3 nucleotides: TGTGCCAGCAGCTTGAAGAGCGGTTCGGAGGATGAGCAGTTCTTC. Amino acid sequence: CASSLKSGSEDEQFF.